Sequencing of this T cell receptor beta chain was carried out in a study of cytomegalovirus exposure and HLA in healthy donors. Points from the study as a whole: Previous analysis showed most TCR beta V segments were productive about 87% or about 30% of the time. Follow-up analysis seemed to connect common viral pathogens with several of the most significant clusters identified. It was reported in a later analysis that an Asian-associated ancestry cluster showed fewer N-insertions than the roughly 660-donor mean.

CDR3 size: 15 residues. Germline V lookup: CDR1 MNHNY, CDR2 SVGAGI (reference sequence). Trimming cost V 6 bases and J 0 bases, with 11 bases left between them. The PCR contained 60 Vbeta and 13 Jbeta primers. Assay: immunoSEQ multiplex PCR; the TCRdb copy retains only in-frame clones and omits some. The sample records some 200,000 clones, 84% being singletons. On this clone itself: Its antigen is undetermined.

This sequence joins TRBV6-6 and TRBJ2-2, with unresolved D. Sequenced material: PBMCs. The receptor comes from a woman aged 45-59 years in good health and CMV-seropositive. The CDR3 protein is CASRKQNANTGELFF. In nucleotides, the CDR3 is TGTGCCAGCAGAAAACAGAACGCGAACACCGGGGAGCTGTTTTTT.